This note documents a single T cell receptor (beta chain) sequence. One entry per CDR3 protein, called by TCRdb with MiXCR from the 5' RACE reads. The sample has hundreds of thousands of distinct CDR3 sequences; roughly an eighth are singletons. This sample stems from a study of identical twins. V was pared by 6 bases and J by 1 base, with 23 bases of the junction left unmatched. The CDR3 is 20 residues long. Germline V gives CDR1 MNHEY, CDR2 SVGEGT. These data were also reused for a study on yellow fever vaccine responses in identical twins.

The sequence was collected from a woman aged 18-30 years in good health. The V call is TRBV6-2 or TRBV6-3, the J call TRBJ1-1, with 7 positions matching TRBD1. Material for sequencing was CD8+ T cells sorted from blood. The CDR3 is CASRWSGQRRENLANTEAFF. CDR3 nucleotides: TGTGCCAGCAGATGGTCGGGACAGCGTAGGGAGAACCTCGCGAACACTGAAGCTTTCTTT.